This TCR beta chain was sequenced during a study of blood T cells in healthy people across ages. Study findings and constraints: The study found more naive CD4+ cells and higher diversity in long-lived than aged donors. A roughly linear age-dependent decrease characterized TCR beta diversity per million T cells.

The table lists this clonotype with many counts. Its antigen is not identified. Germline V gene sequence: CDR1 SGHTA, CDR2 FQGNSA. The CDR3 has 13 amino acids. V was clipped by 3 bases and J by 6 bases, with 10 bases between them. PCR was performed a second time for about 6 to 12 cycles using a sample-barcoded 5' primer and a J-beta primer mix. Using its own MiXCR run on the 5' RACE reads, TCRdb lists one record per CDR3 protein. The repertoire holds over 950,000 distinct CDR3 sequences, with roughly 50% as singletons. This sequence was found in a woman aged 60-75 years in good health. The gene calls are TRBV7-2 and TRBJ2-3, with D uncertain. The specimen was blood. The CDR3 DNA sequence: TGTGCCAGCAGCTTGGTGAGCCGGGATACGCAGTATTTT. Encoded protein: CASSLVSRDTQYF.